Presented here are 27 T cell receptor beta chains from one specimen sequenced in a study of T cell responses to AZD1222 COVID-19 vaccine. The repertoire was sequenced with immunoSEQ multiplex PCR; TCRdb's copy has only in-frame clones and lacks some. This sample has some 120,000 clones, with 75% to 90% found just once. The sequencing here drew on peripheral blood, taken 28 days after the second AZD1222 dose. These receptors were obtained from an adult who received the AZD1222 COVID-19 vaccine.

The chain uses TRBV30 and TRBJ2-3, with 10 bases lining up with TRBD1. Germline assignment: CDR1 GTSNPN and CDR2 SVGIG (reference sequence). The CDR3 sequence is 14 residues long. Losses at the gene ends were 3 bases for V and 3 bases for J; bases not matched to a gene: 3. The CDR3 reads CAWRGDRGTDTQYF. The CDR3, as DNA: TGTGCCTGGAGAGGGGACAGGGGAACAGATACGCAGTATTTT. Looking up the rest from reference TRBV30 and TRBJ2-3 gives the full variable domain: SQTIHQWPATLVQPVGSPLSLECTVEGTSNPNLYWYRQAAGRGLQLLFYSVGIGQISSEVPQNLSASRPQDRQFILSSKKLLLSDSGFYLCAWRGDRGTDTQYFGPGTRLTVL.

The gene calls are TRBV5-1 and TRBJ2-1, with 9 nucleotides matching TRBD2. The CDR3 loop spans 14 amino acids. Germline V gives CDR1 SGHRS, CDR2 YFSETQ. Trimming removed 4 bases from V and 9 bases from J; junction bases left unmatched: 8. CDR3 protein: CASSDPGLAVEQFF. In DNA, the CDR3 is TGCGCCAGCAGCGATCCGGGACTAGCAGTTGAGCAGTTCTTC.

The chain joins TRBV11-2 to TRBJ1-1; D ambiguous. Deletions cut 2 bases from V and 0 bases from J, with 10 bases between. The CDR3 runs to 15 residues. Germline V gene lookup returns CDR1 SGHAT and CDR2 FQNNGV. The CDR3, as DNA: TGTGCCAGCAGCTTACATGAACTTCTGAACACTGAAGCTTTCTTT. Its translation: CASSLHELLNTEAFF.

The chain has TRBV6-2 or TRBV6-3 and TRBJ2-7, with D perhaps matching TRBD1 or TRBD2 (5 bases each). Germline V gives CDR1 MNHEY, CDR2 SVGEGT. The V end was cut by 5 bases, the J end by 0 bases, with 11 bases between. The CDR3 consists of 14 residues. The CDR3 bases are TGTGCCAGCAGTGACGCCGGGACCTCCTACGAGCAGTACTTC. Translated: CASSDAGTSYEQYF.

V and J are TRBV7-9 and TRBJ2-5, with unresolved D. Germline loops: CDR1 SEHNR, CDR2 FQNEAQ (reference sequence). V gave up 0 bases and J gave up 7 bases, with 15 bases separating them. The CDR3 has 15 amino acids. Here the CDR3 DNA reads TGTGCCAGCAGCTTAGCGCTTGACGCTGGAGCGACCCAGTACTTC. As protein: CASSLALDAGATQYF.

The gene calls are TRBV7-9 and TRBJ1-4; D might be TRBD1 (6 bases). Trimming took 2 bases from V and 4 from J, leaving 8 bases between them. Germline V lookup: CDR1 SEHNR, CDR2 FQNEAQ (reference sequence). The CDR3 covers 14 residues. CDR3 in amino acids: CASSLQGNNEKLFF. CDR3 sequence (DNA): TGTGCCAGCAGCTTACAGGGGAATAATGAAAAACTGTTTTTT.

The genes are TRBV9 and TRBJ1-2; D is unresolved. The CDR3 is 12 amino acids. Germline V CDR1 and CDR2: SGDLS, YYNGEE. V was cut by 3 bases and J by 8 bases, with 11 bases left in between. The DNA of the CDR3 is TGTGCCAGCAGCGCCCGGCTCGGCGGCTACACCTTC. This codes for CASSARLGGYTF.

The V call is TRBV7-2, the J call TRBJ2-7; TRBD2 is a possible D gene (5 bases). The germline V gene has CDR1 SGHTA and CDR2 FQGNSA. V shed 0 bases and J shed 2 bases, with 11 bases lying between them. This CDR3 has 15 residues. The CDR3 DNA sequence: TGTGCCAGCAGCTTAGCGCGGGCCGTAACCTACGAGCAGTACTTC. It translates to CASSLARAVTYEQYF.

This chain uses TRBV4-3 with TRBJ2-7, with no clear D. The germline V gene encodes CDR1 LGHNA and CDR2 YSLEER. This CDR3 has 16 residues. V dropped 4 bases and J dropped 4 bases, with 20 bases sitting between them. CDR3 DNA: TGCGCCAGCAGCCCCGCCATCCCGGGTCAACCTTACGAGCAGTACTTC. It yields the protein CASSPAIPGQPYEQYF.

This sequence joins TRBV5-6 and TRBJ1-1; 9 nucleotides line up with TRBD1. Germline V gene lookup returns CDR1 SGHDT and CDR2 YYEEEE. V shed 4 bases, J shed 6 bases, and the junction held 7 bases outside the gene matches. The CDR3 length is 14 residues. CDR3 amino acids: CASSLGTGPAEAFF. CDR3 DNA sequence: TGTGCCAGCAGCCTTGGGACAGGGCCCGCTGAAGCTTTCTTT. Drawing the rest from reference TRBV5-6 and TRBJ1-1, the complete variable domain is DAGVTQSPTHLIKTRGQQVTLRCSPKSGHDTVSWYQQALGQGPQFIFQYYEEEERQRGNFPDRFSGHQFPNYSSELNVNALLLGDSALYLCASSLGTGPAEAFFGQGTRLTVV.

The gene calls are TRBV12-3 or TRBV12-4 and TRBJ1-4, with unresolved D. Trimming left V 6 bases short and J 10 bases short, with 12 bases between. CDR3 length: 12 amino acids. CDR3 sequence reads: CASRYNVGKLFF. As DNA, the CDR3 is TGTGCCAGCAGATATAATGTGGGAAAACTGTTTTTT.

The chain combines TRBV11-1 with TRBJ2-1; 12 nucleotides match TRBD2. This CDR3 is built from 16 residues. Germline loops: CDR1 SGHAT, CDR2 FQDESV (reference sequence). Trimming took 6 bases from V and 2 from J; bases not matched to a gene: 5. The CDR3 is CASSWTSGVAYNEQFF. The CDR3 nucleotides read TGTGCCAGCAGTTGGACTAGCGGGGTGGCCTACAATGAGCAGTTCTTC.

This clone has only one observation. This sequence joins TRBV7-3 and TRBJ2-3; D not resolved. CDR3 length: 15 residues. The V end lost 3 bases, the J end lost 4 bases, and 14 bases lay between the germline ends. Germline lookup yields CDR1 SGHTA and CDR2 FQGTGA. For the CDR3, the DNA is TGTGCCAGCAGCTTCTCCGGAGCCAAATCAGATACGCAGTATTTT. Translating it yields CASSFSGAKSDTQYF.

This sequence joins TRBV25-1 and TRBJ1-2; TRBD1 matches 8 bases. Germline CDR1 reads MGHDK; CDR2 reads SYGVNS. The trim removed 7 bases at V and 8 bases at J, leaving 15 bases unmatched. CDR3 size: 15 residues. The CDR3 loop is CASKSGTGVFGGYTF. The CDR3 DNA is TGTGCCAGCAAGTCCGGGACAGGCGTTTTCGGGGGCTACACCTTC.

This sequence joins TRBV19 and TRBJ2-4; 14 bases are shared with TRBD2. V shed 4 bases and J 0 bases; nucleotides not matched to a gene: 8. CDR1 is LNHDA, CDR2 SQIVND, per germline (reference sequence). CDR3 length equals 19 residues. The CDR3 nucleotides read TGTGCCAGTAGTAAGGGACTAGCGGGGGACCCTCTAGCCAAAAACATTCAGTACTTC. Protein product: CASSKGLAGDPLAKNIQYF.

The chain is built from TRBV2 and TRBJ1-5; 8 nucleotides agree with TRBD1. CDR3 length: 15 amino acids. Unmatched junction bases numbered 8, after V lost 4 bases and J lost 6 bases. Germline lookup yields CDR1 SNHLY and CDR2 FYNNEI. The CDR3 DNA sequence: TGTGCCAGCAGTGGAGGACAGGGCGGGGGTCAGCCCCAGCATTTT. Translation gives CASSGGQGGGQPQHF.

This clone was seen a single time. Relative to the germline gene, one junction end is altered; a read error may explain this. The chain recombines TRBV9 with TRBJ2-3; 11 bases agree with TRBD2. There are 15 residues in the CDR3. The germline CDR1 and CDR2 sequences are SGDLS and YYNGEE. The CDR3 bases are TGTGCCAGCAGCAGACTAGCGGGGTCCACAGGTACGCAGTATTTT. Translating it yields CASSRLAGSTGTQYF.

The rearrangement uses TRBV18 and TRBJ2-1; tentative D call: TRBD2 (7 bases). V was cut by 3 bases and J by 1 base, with 16 bases left in between. This CDR3 contains 17 residues. CDR1 KGHSH and CDR2 LQKENI come from the germline V gene. The CDR3, as DNA: TGTGCCAGCTCACCCGCCGGGGGGCTCTCGTCCTACAATGAGCAGTTCTTC. Translating gives CASSPAGGLSSYNEQFF.

This chain uses TRBV13 with TRBJ1-1; no definite D call. The CDR3 length is 12 residues. CDR1 is PRHDT and CDR2 is FYEKMQ in the germline V gene (reference sequence). Trimming took off 5 bases at V and 10 bases at J, with 14 bases between the two ends. CDR3 amino acids: CASSPEGLRAFF. The DNA for the CDR3 is TGTGCCAGCAGCCCCGAGGGCCTTAGAGCTTTCTTT.

The chain combines TRBV7-3 with TRBJ2-6; D possibly uses TRBD1 or TRBD2 (5 bases each). This CDR3 has 16 amino acids. In germline, CDR1 is SGHTA, CDR2 FQGTGA. V lost 4 bases, J lost 0 bases, and 10 bases lay in between. This CDR3 reads CASSSGGGSGANVLTF. The CDR3 DNA reads TGTGCCAGCAGCTCGGGTGGGGGCTCTGGGGCCAACGTCCTGACTTTC.

The J gene is TRBJ2-7, the V gene TRBV2, with 10 bases lining up with TRBD1. Trimming removed 2 bases from V and 7 bases from J; junction bases left unmatched: 5. The germline V gene has CDR1 SNHLY and CDR2 FYNNEI. The CDR3 is 14 residues long. The CDR3 loop is CASSELDRGGEQYF. The DNA for the CDR3 is TGTGCCAGCAGTGAATTGGACAGGGGGGGTGAGCAGTACTTC. The full variable domain, with the rest looked up from reference TRBV2 and TRBJ2-7, is EPEVTQTPSHQVTQMGQEVILRCVPISNHLYFYWYRQILGQKVEFLVSFYNNEISEKSEIFDDQFSVERPDGSNFTLKIRSTKLEDSAMYFCASSELDRGGEQYFGPGTRLTVT.

This chain connects TRBV9 to TRBJ1-6; D remains unclear. V lost 5 bases and J 7 bases, leaving 13 bases between the germline ends. The CDR3 is 14 residues long. Germline-derived CDR1 and CDR2 are SGDLS and YYNGEE. CDR3 loop: CASRLDVPNSPLHF. The CDR3 nucleotides read TGTGCCAGCAGACTGGACGTTCCCAATTCACCCCTCCACTTT.

The chain combines TRBV5-1 with TRBJ2-2; a weak D match, TRBD2 (6 bases). Trimming took 5 bases from V and 4 from J, leaving 12 bases between them. The germline CDR1 and CDR2 sequences are SGHRS and YFSETQ. The CDR3 is 14 residues long. The CDR3 here is CASSRDFITGELFF. DNA for the CDR3: TGCGCCAGCAGTAGGGACTTTATCACCGGGGAGCTGTTTTTT.

This rearrangement joins TRBV2 to TRBJ1-2; weak D call: TRBD1 (5 bases). Per the germline V gene, CDR1 is SNHLY and CDR2 is FYNNEI. The V gene lost 4 bases and the J gene lost 8 bases, with 26 bases spanning the gap. The length of the CDR3 is 17 residues. As DNA, the CDR3 is TGTGCCAGCAGTGCCCCTCTCGAGGGCCCCGACCGGGGGGGCTACACCTTC. Amino acid sequence: CASSAPLEGPDRGGYTF.

The chain has TRBV5-4 and TRBJ2-2; either TRBD1 or TRBD2 may fit D (6 bases each). V was trimmed by 2 bases and J by 7 bases, leaving 12 bases between them. Germline V gene sequence: CDR1 SGHNT, CDR2 YYREEE (reference sequence). This CDR3 has 14 amino acids. The CDR3 DNA reads TGTGCCAGCAGCTTTGGGGGGCCGAGCGGGGAGCTGTTTTTT. Its translation: CASSFGGPSGELFF.

The chain carries TRBV29-1 and TRBJ2-1; D tentatively fits TRBD1 or TRBD2 (5 bases each). V dropped 6 bases and J dropped 4 bases, with 16 bases sitting between them. This CDR3 spans 14 amino acids. Germline loops: CDR1 SQVTM, CDR2 ANQGSEA. DNA for the CDR3: TGCAGCGTAATACCGGGACCCGGGTACAATGAGCAGTTCTTC. This encodes CSVIPGPGYNEQFF.

This clone appeared once. The chain combines TRBV6-5 with TRBJ2-7; 11 bases map to TRBD2. Germline CDR1 and CDR2: MNHEY and SVGAGI. Trimming took 6 bases from V and 0 from J; bases not matched to a gene: 4. This CDR3 comprises 15 residues. The CDR3 DNA sequence: TGTGCCAGCAGGCCCACTAGCGGGAGCTCCTACGAGCAGTACTTC. Translating gives CASRPTSGSSYEQYF.